This T cell receptor beta chain stems from a study of blood T cell repertoires in COVID-19. TCRdb's table, derived via immunoSEQ multiplex PCR, lists solely in-frame clones and lacks some. Of approximately 230,000 clones listed, 70% to 90% are singletons. With V trimmed by 5 bases and J by 2 bases, 3 bases remained unmatched. Germline-derived CDR1 and CDR2 are SGHAT and FQNNGV. This CDR3 comprises 14 residues. This clone was seen only once. The sequence was obtained from a woman aged 35 to 49 who had recovered from COVID-19. The sample consisted of peripheral blood. V is TRBV11-2 and J is TRBJ2-3, with 8 nucleotides matching TRBD1. The DNA for the CDR3 is TGTGCCAGCAGCCCAGGGGGCCACACAGATACGCAGTATTTT. This gives the protein CASSPGGHTDTQYF.